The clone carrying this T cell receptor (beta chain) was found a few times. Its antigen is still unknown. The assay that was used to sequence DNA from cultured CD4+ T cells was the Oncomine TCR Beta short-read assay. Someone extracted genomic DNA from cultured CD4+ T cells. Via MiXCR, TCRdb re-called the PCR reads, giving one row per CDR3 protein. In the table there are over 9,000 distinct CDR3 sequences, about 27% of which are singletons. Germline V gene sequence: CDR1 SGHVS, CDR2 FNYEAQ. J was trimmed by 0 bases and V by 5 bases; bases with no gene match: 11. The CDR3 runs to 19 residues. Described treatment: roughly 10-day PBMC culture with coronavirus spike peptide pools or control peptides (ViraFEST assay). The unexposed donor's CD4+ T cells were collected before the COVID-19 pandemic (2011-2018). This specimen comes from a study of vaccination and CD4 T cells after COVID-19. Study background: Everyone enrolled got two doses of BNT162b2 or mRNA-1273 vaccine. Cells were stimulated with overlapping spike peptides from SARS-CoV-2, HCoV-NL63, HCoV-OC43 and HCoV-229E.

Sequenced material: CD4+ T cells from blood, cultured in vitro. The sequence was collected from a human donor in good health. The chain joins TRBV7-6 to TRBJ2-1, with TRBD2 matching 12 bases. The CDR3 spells CASSPMGLAGGSSYNEQFF. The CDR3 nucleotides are TGTGCCAGCAGCCCCATGGGACTAGCGGGTGGGAGCTCCTACAATGAGCAGTTCTTC.